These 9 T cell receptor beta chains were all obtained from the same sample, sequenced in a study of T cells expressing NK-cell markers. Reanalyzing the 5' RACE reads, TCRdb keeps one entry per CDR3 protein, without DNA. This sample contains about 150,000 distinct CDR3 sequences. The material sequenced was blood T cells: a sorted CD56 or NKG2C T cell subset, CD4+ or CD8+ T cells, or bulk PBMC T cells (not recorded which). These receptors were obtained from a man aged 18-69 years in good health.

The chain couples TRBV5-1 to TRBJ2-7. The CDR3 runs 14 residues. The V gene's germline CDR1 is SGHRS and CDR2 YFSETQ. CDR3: CASSLGGFSYEQYF.

CDR3 sequence reads: CASSLDYPRQALLTLHF. This rearrangement joins TRBV7-9 to TRBJ1-6; TCRdb's D gene call, TRBD1, goes unchecked for lack of DNA. The CDR3 totals 17 residues. Germline-derived CDR1 and CDR2 are SEHNR and FQNEAQ (reference sequence). Complete variable domain (other parts from reference TRBV7-9 and TRBJ1-6): DTGVSQNPRHKITKRGQNVTFRCDPISEHNRLYWYRQTLGQGPEFLTYFQNEAQLEKSRLLSDRFSAERPKGSFSTLEIQRTEQGDSAMYLCASSLDYPRQALLTLHFGNGTRLTVT.

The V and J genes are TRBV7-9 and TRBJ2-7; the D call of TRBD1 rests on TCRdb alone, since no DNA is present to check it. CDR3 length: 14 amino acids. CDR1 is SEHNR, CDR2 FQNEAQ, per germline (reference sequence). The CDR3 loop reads CASSLGTGRYEQYF.

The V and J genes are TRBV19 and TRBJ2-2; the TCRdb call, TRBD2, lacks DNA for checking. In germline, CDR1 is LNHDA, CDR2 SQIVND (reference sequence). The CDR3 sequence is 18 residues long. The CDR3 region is CASHTPRLAGYGGELFFF. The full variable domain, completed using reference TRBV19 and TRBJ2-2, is DGGITQSPKYLFRKEGQNVTLSCEQNLNHDAMYWYRQDPGQGLRLIYYSQIVNDFQKGDIAEGYSVSREKKESFPLTVTSAQKNPTAFYLCASHTPRLAGYGGELFFFGEGSRLTVL.

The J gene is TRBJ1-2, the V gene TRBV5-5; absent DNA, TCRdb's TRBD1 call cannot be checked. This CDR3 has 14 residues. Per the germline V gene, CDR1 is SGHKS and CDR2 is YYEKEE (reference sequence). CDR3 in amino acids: CASSLAQGSYGYTF.

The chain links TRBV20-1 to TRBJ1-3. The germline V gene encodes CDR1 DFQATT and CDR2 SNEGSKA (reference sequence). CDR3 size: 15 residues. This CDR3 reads CSARDHGMTGNTIYF.

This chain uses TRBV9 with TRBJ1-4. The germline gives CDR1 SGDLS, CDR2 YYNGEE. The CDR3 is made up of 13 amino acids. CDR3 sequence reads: CASSVRRDEKLFF. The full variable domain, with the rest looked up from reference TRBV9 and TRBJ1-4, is DSGVTQTPKHLITATGQRVTLRCSPRSGDLSVYWYQQSLDQGLQFLIQYYNGEERAKGNILERFSAQQFPDLHSELNLSSLELGDSALYFCASSVRRDEKLFFGSGTQLSVL.

The CDR3 region is CASSTTVGNEQFF. V and J are TRBV27 and TRBJ2-1. This CDR3 comprises 13 residues. Germline lookup yields CDR1 MNHEY and CDR2 SMNVEV (reference sequence).

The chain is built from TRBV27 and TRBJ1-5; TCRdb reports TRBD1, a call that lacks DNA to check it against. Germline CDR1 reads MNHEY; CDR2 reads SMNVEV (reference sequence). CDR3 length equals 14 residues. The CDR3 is CASSPRQGIQPQHF.